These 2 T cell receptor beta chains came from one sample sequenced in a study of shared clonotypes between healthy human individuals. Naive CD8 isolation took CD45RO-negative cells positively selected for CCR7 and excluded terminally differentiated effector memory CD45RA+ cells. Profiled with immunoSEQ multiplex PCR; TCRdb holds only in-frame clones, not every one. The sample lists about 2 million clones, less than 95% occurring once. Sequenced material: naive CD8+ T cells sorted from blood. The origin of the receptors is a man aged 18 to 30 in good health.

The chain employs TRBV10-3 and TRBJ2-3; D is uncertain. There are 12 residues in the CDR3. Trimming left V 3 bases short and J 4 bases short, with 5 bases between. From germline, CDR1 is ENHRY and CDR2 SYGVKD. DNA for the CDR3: TGTGCCATCAGTGATGGGTCAGATACGCAGTATTTT. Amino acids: CAISDGSDTQYF.

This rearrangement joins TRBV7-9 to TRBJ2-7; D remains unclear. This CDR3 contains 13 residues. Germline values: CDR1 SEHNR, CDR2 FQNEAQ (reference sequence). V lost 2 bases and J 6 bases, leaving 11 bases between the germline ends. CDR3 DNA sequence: TGTGCCAGCAGCTTACAGGATTTCTCCGAGCAGTACTTC. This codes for CASSLQDFSEQYF.